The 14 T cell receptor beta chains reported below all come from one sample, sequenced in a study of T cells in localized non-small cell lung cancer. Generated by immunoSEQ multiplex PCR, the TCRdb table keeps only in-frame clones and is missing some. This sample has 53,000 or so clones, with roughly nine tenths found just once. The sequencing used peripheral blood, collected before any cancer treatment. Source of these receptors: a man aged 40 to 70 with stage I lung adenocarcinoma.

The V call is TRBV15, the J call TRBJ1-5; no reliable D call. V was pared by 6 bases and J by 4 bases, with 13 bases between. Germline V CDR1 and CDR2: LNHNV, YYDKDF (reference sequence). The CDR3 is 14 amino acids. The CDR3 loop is CATSPRYGNQPQHF. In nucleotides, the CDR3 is TGTGCCACCAGTCCTAGGTACGGTAATCAGCCCCAGCATTTT.

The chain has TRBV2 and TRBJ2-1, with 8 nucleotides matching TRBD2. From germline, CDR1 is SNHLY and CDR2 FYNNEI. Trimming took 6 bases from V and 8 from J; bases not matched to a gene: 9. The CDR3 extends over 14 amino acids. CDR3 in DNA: TGTGCCAGCAGGGCACGAGCGGGAGAGGATGAGCAGTTCTTC. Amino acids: CASRARAGEDEQFF.

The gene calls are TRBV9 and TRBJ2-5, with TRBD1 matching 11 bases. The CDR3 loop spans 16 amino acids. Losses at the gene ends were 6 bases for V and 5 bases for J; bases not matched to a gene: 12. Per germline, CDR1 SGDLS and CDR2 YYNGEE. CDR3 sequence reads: CASTPTGTGGFETQYF. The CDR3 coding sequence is TGTGCCAGCACCCCAACCGGGACAGGGGGATTTGAGACCCAGTACTTC.

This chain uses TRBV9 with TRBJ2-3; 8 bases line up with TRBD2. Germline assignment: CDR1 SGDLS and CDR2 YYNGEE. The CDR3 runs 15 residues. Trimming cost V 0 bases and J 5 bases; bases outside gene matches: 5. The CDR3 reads CASSVGTSGIDTQYF. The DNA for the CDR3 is TGTGCCAGCAGCGTAGGTACTAGCGGAATAGATACGCAGTATTTT.

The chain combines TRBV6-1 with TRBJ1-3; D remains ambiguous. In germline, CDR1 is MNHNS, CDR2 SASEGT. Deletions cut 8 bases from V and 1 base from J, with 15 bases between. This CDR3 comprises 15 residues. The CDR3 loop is CASVRADWSGNTIYF. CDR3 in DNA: TGTGCCAGCGTCCGGGCGGACTGGTCTGGAAACACCATATATTTT.

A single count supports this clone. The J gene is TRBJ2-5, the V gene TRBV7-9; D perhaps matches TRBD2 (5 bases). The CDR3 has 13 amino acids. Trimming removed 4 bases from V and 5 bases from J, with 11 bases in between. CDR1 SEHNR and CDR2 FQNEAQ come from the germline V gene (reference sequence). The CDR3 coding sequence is TGTGCCAGCAGCTCCACCGAGGGTGAGACCCAGTACTTC. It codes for CASSSTEGETQYF.

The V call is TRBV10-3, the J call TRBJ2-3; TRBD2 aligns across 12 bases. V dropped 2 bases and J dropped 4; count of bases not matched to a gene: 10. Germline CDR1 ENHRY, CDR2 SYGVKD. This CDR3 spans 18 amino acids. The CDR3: CAISETRLAGEGADTQYF. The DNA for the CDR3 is TGTGCCATCAGTGAGACCAGACTAGCGGGAGAGGGCGCAGATACGCAGTATTTT.

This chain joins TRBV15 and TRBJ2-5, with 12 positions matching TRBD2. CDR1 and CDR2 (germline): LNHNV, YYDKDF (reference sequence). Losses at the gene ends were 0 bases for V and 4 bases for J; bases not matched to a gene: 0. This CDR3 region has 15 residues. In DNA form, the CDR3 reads TGTGCCACCAGCAGAGAACTAGCGGGAGGAGAGACCCAGTACTTC. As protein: CATSRELAGGETQYF. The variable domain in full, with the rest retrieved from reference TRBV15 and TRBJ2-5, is DAMVIQNPRYQVTQFGKPVTLSCSQTLNHNVMYWYQQKSSQAPKLLFHYYDKDFNNEADTPDNFQSRRPNTSFCFLDIRSPGLGDTAMYLCATSRELAGGETQYFGPGTRLLVL.

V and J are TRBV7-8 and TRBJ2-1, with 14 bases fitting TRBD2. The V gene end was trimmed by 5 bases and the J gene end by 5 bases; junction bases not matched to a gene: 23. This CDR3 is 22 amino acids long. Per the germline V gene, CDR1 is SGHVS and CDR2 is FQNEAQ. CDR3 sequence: CASSTIPGLAGVGLVGNNEQFF. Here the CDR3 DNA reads TGTGCCAGCAGCACCATCCCGGGACTAGCGGGAGTAGGGTTAGTCGGGAACAATGAGCAGTTCTTC.

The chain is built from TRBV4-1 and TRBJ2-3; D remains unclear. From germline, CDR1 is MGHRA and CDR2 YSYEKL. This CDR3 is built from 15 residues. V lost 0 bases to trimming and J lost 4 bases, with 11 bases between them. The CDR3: CASSQEGVEADTQYF. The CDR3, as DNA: TGCGCCAGCAGCCAAGAGGGCGTAGAGGCAGATACGCAGTATTTT.

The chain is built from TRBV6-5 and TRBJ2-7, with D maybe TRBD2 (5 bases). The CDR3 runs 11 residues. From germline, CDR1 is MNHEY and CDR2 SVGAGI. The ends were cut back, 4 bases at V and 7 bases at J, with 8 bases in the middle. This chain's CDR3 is CASSSSGEQYF. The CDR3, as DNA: TGTGCCAGCAGTTCCTCGGGGGAGCAGTACTTC.

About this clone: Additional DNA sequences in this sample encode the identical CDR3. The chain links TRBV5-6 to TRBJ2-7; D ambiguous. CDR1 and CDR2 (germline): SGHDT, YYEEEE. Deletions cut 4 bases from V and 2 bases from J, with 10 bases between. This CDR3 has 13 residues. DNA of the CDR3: TGTGCCAGCAGCCTGGGCCCGACCTACGAGCAGTACTTC. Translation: CASSLGPTYEQYF.

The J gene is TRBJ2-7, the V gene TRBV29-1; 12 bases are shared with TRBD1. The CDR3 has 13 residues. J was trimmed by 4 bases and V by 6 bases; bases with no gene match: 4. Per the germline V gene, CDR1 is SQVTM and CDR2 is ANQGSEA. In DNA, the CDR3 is TGCAGCGTCGGGGACAGGGGGCTGTACGAGCAGTACTTC. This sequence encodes CSVGDRGLYEQYF.

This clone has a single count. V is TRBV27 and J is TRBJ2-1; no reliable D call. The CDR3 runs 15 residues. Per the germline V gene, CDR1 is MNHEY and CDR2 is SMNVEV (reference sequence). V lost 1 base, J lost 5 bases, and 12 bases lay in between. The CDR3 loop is CASSLLVETHNEQFF. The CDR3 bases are TGTGCCAGCAGTTTATTGGTGGAGACACACAATGAGCAGTTCTTC.